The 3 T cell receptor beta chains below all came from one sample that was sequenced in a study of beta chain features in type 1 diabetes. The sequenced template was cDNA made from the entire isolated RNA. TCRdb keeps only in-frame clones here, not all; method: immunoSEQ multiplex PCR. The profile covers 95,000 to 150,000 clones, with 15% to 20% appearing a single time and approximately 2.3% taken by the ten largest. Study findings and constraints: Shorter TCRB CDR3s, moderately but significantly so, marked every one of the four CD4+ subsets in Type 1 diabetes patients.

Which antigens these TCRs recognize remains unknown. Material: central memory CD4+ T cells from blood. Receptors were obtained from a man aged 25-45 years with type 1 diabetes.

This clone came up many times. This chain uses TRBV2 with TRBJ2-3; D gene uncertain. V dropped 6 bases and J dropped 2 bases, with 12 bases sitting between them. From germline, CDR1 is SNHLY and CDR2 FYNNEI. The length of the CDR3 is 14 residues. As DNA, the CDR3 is TGTGCCAGCAGCGAGTCCCCAAACACAGATACGCAGTATTTT. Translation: CASSESPNTDTQYF.

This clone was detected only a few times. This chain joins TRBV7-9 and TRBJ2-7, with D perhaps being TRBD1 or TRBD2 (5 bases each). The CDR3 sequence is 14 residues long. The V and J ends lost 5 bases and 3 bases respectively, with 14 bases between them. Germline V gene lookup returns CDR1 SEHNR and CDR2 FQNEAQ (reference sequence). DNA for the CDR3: TGTGCCAGCAGCCGTAGTCTTGGGGGCTACGAGCAGTACTTC. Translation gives CASSRSLGGYEQYF.

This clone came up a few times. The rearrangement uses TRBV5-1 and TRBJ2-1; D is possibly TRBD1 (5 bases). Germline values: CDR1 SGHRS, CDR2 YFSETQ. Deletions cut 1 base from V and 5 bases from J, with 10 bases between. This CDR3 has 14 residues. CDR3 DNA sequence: TGCGCCAGCAGCTTGACGACAGCTAACAATGAGCAGTTCTTC. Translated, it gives CASSLTTANNEQFF.